This entry lists 5 T cell receptor beta chains sequenced from one sample in a study of control samples from healthy donors and cancer patients. Sequencing was performed with immunoSEQ multiplex PCR; in TCRdb, only in-frame clones are kept and a portion is missing. Of about 150,000 clones listed, approximately 93% were seen once; the top ten hold roughly 6.2%. Sequencing input: blood. These receptors all come from a young man in good health.

CDR3 residues: CASSSNSVETQYF. The CDR3 DNA is TGTGCCAGCAGTTCCAACAGTGTAGAGACCCAGTACTTC. This chain links TRBV6-6 with TRBJ2-5; D gene ambiguous. CDR3 size: 13 residues. Trimming stripped 4 bases from V and 4 bases from J, with 10 bases between. Germline V CDR1 and CDR2: MNHNY, SVGAGI (reference sequence).

The V and J genes are TRBV7-6 and TRBJ2-7; tentative D call: TRBD1 (5 bases). This CDR3 spans 16 amino acids. The germline V gene encodes CDR1 SGHVS and CDR2 FNYEAQ. The V end lost 5 bases, the J end lost 0 bases, and 17 bases lay between the germline ends. The CDR3 sequence is CASSPIQAILSYEQYF. CDR3 coding DNA: TGTGCCAGCAGCCCAATACAGGCTATACTCTCCTACGAGCAGTACTTC.

V and J are TRBV7-8 and TRBJ2-1; D is perhaps TRBD1 (6 bases). The CDR3 sequence is 17 residues long. V lost 3 bases to trimming and J lost 0 bases, with 15 bases between them. The germline V gene encodes CDR1 SGHVS and CDR2 FQNEAQ. CDR3 sequence (DNA): TGTGCCAGCAGCTTCAACAGGGATCTGGGCTCCTACAATGAGCAGTTCTTC. This translates into CASSFNRDLGSYNEQFF.

This chain uses TRBV5-1 with TRBJ2-7; perhaps D is TRBD1 or TRBD2 (6 bases each). This CDR3 is built from 15 residues. The V gene lost 7 bases and the J gene lost 1 base, with 18 bases spanning the gap. The germline V gene has CDR1 SGHRS and CDR2 YFSETQ. The CDR3 loop is CASCTGTRGSYEQYF. The CDR3 DNA follows: TGCGCCAGCTGCACAGGGACGCGGGGATCCTACGAGCAGTACTTC.

V gene TRBV2 combines with J gene TRBJ1-5; 9 bases align to TRBD1. Trimming cost V 8 bases and J 5 bases; bases outside gene matches: 13. The CDR3 spans 16 residues. Germline V CDR1 and CDR2: SNHLY, FYNNEI. CDR3 in amino acids: CASVVEGQGGHQPQHF. Written as DNA, the CDR3 is TGTGCCAGCGTTGTCGAGGGACAGGGAGGGCATCAGCCCCAGCATTTT.